A selection of T cell receptor beta chains follows, all from one sample in a study of blood T cell repertoires in COVID-19. Only in-frame clones appear in the TCRdb table, and some are missing; sequencing was by immunoSEQ multiplex PCR. There are some 200,000 clones in the sample; 89% occur only once, and about 5% lies in the top ten. Sample: peripheral blood. The receptors come from a woman in her thirties or forties with acute or convalescent COVID-19. Each CDR3 is given with its conserved first and last residue.

V gene | CDR3 protein
TRBV11-3 | CASSLDRGGGSTGELFF
TRBV9 | CASSVGDRGIYGYTF
TRBV6-6 | CASSPGLAGYSTDTQYF
TRBV5-1 | CASSLSGSGVDEAFF
TRBV7-8 | CASSSRAQNYGYTF
TRBV18 | CASSLRGQEYNTEAFF
TRBV6-6 | CASSPGTGVETQYF
TRBV6-5 | CASSYSGGWNTGELFF
TRBV6-6 | CASSYSRARSNYGYTF
TRBV19 | CASSYLGVRGTDTQYF
TRBV10-3 | CAISEMGQKKLFF
TRBV6-5 | CASTSGSSNSPLHF
TRBV9 | CASSGTRTGNPIGYTF
TRBV4-1 | CASSSQGDNTGELFF
TRBV14 | CASSQGPGRMNTEAFF
TRBV3-1/TRBV3-2 | CASSQSPNYGYTF
TRBV3-1/TRBV3-2 | CASSLLAGSTDTQYF
TRBV14 | CASSPTSGPNEQFF
TRBV19 | CATWMGTTPSEAFF
TRBV6-1 | CASSEASDRASPLHF
TRBV19 | CASSIARRQVYGYTF
TRBV2 | CASSVQGSPGANVLTF
TRBV24-1 | CAAGSQGANTGELFF
TRBV19 | CASSIGTGQRETEAFF
TRBV6-5 | CASSPNTNQPQHF
TRBV6-5 | CASRPGGRTEAFF
TRBV2 | CASSEALGQQAFF
TRBV6-5 | CASSYQGGNTEAFF
TRBV12-5 | CASGPGQVPNEKLFF
TRBV30 | CAWSTLDRGPLYGYTF
TRBV4-1 | CASSQDGLAGKETQYF
TRBV9 | CASSRSRRGGLNEQFF
TRBV5-6 | CASSSGTGATTNSPLHF
TRBV9 | CASSVQGESNEKLFF
TRBV5-1 | CASSRTPGGGADTQYF
TRBV5-4 | CASSLAGVHQPQHF
TRBV19 | CASSIEARGMEKLFF
TRBV6-5 | CASSFRGDTQYF
TRBV2 | CASRPGGGIEETQYF
TRBV19 | CASSAMTEFNQPQHF
TRBV2 | CACKLGAEAFF
TRBV4-1 | CASSQGRVGQETQYF
TRBV4-1 | CASSQASGGLQETQYF
TRBV3-1/TRBV3-2 | CASIAGRGETQYF
TRBV9 | CASGIGGGLGNEQFF
TRBV3-1/TRBV3-2 | CASSAVAGELFF
TRBV5-1 | CASSLGTGGMTETQYF
TRBV7-8 | CASSYPRTGTNSGANVLTF
TRBV3-1/TRBV3-2 | CASSPGPRGGGGTDTQYF
TRBV11-2 | CASRTSRGRLAGNTIYF
TRBV15 | CATSREEGRSYTF